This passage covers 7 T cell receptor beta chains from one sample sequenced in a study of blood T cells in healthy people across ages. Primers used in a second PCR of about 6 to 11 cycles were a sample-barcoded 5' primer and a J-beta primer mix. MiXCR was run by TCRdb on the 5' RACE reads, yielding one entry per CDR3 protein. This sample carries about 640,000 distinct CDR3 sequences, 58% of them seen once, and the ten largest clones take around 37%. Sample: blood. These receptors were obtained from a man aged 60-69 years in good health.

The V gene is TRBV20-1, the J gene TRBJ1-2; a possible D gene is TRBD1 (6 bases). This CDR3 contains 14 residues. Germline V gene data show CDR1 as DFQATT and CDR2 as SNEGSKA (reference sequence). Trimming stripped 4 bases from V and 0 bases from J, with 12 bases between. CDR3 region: CSATRTASNYGYTF. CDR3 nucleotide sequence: TGCAGTGCTACAAGGACAGCCTCTAACTATGGCTACACCTTC.

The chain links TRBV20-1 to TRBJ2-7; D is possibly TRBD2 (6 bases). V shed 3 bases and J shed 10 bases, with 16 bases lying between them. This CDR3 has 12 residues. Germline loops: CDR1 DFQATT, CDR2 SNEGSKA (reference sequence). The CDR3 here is CSARGGTEAQYF. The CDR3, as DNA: TGCAGTGCTAGGGGAGGTACAGAGGCCCAGTACTTC.

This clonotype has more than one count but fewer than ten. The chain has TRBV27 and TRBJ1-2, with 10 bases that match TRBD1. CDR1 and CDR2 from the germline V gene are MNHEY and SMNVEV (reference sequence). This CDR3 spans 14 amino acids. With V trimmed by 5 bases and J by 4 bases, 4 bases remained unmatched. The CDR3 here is CASSPRTGGYGYTF. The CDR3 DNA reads TGTGCCAGCAGTCCACGGACAGGGGGCTATGGCTACACCTTC.

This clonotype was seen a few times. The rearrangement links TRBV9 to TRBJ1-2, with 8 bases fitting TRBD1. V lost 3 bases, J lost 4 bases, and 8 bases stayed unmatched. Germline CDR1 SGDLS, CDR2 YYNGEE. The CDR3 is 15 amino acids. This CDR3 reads CASSARGDRTYGYTF. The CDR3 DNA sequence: TGTGCCAGCAGCGCGCGGGGGGACAGGACCTATGGCTACACCTTC.

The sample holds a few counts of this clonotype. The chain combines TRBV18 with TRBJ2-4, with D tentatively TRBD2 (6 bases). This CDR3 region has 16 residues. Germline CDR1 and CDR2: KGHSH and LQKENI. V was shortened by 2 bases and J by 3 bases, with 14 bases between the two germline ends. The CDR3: CASSPGGALVKNIQYF. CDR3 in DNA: TGTGCCAGCTCACCAGGAGGGGCTTTGGTCAAAAACATTCAGTACTTC. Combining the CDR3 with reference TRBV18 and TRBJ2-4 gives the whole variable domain NAGVMQNPRHLVRRRGQEARLRCSPMKGHSHVYWYRQLPEEGLKFMVYLQKENIIDESGMPKERFSAEFPKEGPSILRIQQVVRGDSAAYFCASSPGGALVKNIQYFGAGTRLSVL.

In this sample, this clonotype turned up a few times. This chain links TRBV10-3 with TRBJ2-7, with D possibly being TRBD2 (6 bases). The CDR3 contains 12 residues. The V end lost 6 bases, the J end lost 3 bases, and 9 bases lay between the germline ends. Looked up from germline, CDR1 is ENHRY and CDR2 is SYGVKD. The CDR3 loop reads CAISRDFYEQYF. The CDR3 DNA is TGTGCCATCAGCCGGGACTTCTACGAGCAGTACTTC.

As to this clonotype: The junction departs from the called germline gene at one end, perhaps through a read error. The CDR3 DNA reads as TGCAGTGCTGGAGATGTGGTGGCCAAAAACACTCAGTACTTC. It encodes CSAGDVVAKNTQYF. The chain couples TRBV20-1 to TRBJ2-7; D is uncertain. Per germline, CDR1 DFQATT and CDR2 SNEGSKA (reference sequence). The CDR3 spans 14 residues.